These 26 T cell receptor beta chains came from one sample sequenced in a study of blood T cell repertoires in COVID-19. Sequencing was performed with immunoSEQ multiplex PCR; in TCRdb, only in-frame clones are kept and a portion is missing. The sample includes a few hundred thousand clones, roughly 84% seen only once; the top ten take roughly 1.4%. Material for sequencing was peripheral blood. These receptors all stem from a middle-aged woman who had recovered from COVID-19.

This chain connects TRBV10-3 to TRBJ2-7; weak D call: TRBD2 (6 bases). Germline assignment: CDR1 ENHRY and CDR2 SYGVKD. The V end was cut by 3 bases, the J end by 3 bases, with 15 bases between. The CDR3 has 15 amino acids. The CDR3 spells CAISDGGADHYEQYF. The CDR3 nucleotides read TGTGCCATCAGTGACGGAGGGGCCGATCACTACGAGCAGTACTTC.

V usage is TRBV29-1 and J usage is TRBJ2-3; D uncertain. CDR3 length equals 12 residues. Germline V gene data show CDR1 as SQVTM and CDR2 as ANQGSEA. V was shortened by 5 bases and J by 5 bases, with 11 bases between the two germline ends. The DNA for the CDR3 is TGCAGCGTTAATAACCCAGGAGATACGCAGTATTTT. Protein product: CSVNNPGDTQYF.

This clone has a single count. CDR3 amino acids: CASNPTGGSYGYTF. Here the CDR3 DNA reads TGTGCCAGCAACCCGACAGGGGGGAGTTATGGCTACACCTTC. The chain recombines TRBV7-2 with TRBJ1-2, with TRBD1 matching over 9 bases. CDR3 length: 14 amino acids. The junction had 8 bases not matched to a gene; V was cut back by 7 bases and J by 5 bases. CDR1 SGHTA and CDR2 FQGNSA come from the germline V gene.

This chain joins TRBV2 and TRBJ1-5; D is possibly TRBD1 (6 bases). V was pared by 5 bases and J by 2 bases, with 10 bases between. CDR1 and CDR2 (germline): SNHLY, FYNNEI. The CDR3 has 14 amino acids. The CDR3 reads CASSRQDRNQPQHF. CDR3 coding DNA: TGTGCCAGCAGTAGACAGGATCGCAATCAGCCCCAGCATTTT.

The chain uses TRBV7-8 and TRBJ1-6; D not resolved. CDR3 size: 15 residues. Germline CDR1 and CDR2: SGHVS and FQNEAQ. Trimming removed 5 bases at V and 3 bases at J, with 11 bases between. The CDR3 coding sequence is TGTGCCAGCAGCGTATCCGGGGACTATAATTCACCCCTCCACTTT. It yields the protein CASSVSGDYNSPLHF.

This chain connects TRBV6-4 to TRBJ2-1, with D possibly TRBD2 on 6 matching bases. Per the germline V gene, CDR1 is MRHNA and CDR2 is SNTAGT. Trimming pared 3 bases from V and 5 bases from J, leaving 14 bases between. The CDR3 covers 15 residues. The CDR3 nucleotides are TGTGCCAGCAGTGAGAATGAGGAGGGAAACAATGAGCAGTTCTTC. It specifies CASSENEEGNNEQFF.

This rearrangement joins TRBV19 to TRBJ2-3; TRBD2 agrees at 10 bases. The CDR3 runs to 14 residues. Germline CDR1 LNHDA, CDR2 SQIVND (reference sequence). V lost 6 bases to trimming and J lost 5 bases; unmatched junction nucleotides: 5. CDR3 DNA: TGTGCCAGTAGCCAAGCGGGGGGGCAAGATACGCAGTATTTT. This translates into CASSQAGGQDTQYF.

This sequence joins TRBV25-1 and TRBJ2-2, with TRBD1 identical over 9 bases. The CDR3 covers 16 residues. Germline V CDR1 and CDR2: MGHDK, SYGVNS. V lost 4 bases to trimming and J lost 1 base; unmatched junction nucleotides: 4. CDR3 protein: CASSGSGQGNTGELFF. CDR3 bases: TGTGCCAGCAGTGGATCGGGACAGGGGAACACCGGGGAGCTGTTTTTT.

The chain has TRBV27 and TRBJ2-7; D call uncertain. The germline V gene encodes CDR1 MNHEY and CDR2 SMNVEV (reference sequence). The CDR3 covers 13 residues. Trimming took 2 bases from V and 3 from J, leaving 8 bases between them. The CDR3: CASSLGQDYEQYF. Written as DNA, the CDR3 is TGTGCCAGCAGTTTAGGTCAGGACTACGAGCAGTACTTC.

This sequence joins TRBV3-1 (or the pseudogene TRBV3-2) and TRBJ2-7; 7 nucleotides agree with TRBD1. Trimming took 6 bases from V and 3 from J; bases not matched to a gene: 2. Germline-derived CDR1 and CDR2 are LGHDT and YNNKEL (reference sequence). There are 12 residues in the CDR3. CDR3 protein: CASSRDSYEQYF. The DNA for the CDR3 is TGTGCCAGCAGTAGGGACAGCTACGAGCAGTACTTC.

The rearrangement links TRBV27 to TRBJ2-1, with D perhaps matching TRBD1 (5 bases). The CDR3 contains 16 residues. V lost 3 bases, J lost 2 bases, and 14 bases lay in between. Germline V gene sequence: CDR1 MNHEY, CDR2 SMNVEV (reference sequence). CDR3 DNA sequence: TGTGCCAGCAGTTTCCAGGGATTTAACCCCTACAATGAGCAGTTCTTC. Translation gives CASSFQGFNPYNEQFF.

The CDR3 is CASSPGLPFLQETQYF. CDR3 nucleotides: TGTGCCAGCAGCCCCGGACTTCCCTTTCTCCAAGAGACCCAGTACTTC. This chain uses TRBV11-2 with TRBJ2-5; possible D gene TRBD2, 5 bases. This CDR3 contains 16 residues. Germline V gene data show CDR1 as SGHAT and CDR2 as FQNNGV. The V end lost 5 bases, the J end lost 1 base, and 17 bases lay between the germline ends.

CDR3 region: CASSQGVGETQYF. The DNA of the CDR3 is TGTGCCAGCAGCCAAGGTGTCGGGGAGACCCAGTACTTC. V gene TRBV3-1 (or the pseudogene TRBV3-2) combines with J gene TRBJ2-5; D ambiguous. The CDR3 consists of 13 residues. Germline V gives CDR1 LGHDT, CDR2 YNNKEL (reference sequence). The V end was cut by 1 base, the J end by 5 bases, with 8 bases between.

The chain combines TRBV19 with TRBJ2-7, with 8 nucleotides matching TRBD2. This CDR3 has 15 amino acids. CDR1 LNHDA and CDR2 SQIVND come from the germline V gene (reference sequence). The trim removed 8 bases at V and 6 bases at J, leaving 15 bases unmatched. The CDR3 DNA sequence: TGTGCCAGTGACCGCGGGCGGGGGGTTCTCAGCGAGCAGTACTTC. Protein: CASDRGRGVLSEQYF. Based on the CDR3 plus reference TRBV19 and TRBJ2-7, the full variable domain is DGGITQSPKYLFRKEGQNVTLSCEQNLNHDAMYWYRQDPGQGLRLIYYSQIVNDFQKGDIAEGYSVSREKKESFPLTVTSAQKNPTAFYLCASDRGRGVLSEQYFGPGTRLTVT.

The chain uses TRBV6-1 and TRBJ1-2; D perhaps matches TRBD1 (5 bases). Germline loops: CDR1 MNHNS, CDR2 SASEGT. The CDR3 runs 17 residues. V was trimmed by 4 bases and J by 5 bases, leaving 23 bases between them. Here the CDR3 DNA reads TGTGCCAGCAGTGTATTTGAGGACACCCCTACCGGGTATGGCTACACCTTC. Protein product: CASSVFEDTPTGYGYTF.

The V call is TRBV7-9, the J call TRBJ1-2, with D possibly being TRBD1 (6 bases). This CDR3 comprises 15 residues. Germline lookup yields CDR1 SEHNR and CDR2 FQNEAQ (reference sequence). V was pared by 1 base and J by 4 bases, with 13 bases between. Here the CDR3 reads CASSLVTGSGYGYTF. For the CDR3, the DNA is TGTGCCAGCAGCTTAGTTACAGGGAGCGGCTATGGCTACACCTTC.

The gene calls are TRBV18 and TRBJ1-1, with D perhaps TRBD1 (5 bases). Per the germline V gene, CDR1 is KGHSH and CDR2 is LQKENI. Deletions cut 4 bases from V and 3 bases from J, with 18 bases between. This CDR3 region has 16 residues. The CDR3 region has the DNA TGTGCCAGCTCACTCACCAGGGAACCCGGTTACACTGAAGCTTTCTTT. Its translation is CASSLTREPGYTEAFF.

CDR3 sequence: CASGTRITGGAMNTEAFF. CDR3 in DNA: TGTGCCAGCGGTACAAGGATCACAGGAGGGGCGATGAACACTGAAGCTTTCTTT. The chain joins TRBV3-1 (or the pseudogene TRBV3-2) to TRBJ1-1; D is perhaps TRBD1 (5 bases). The CDR3 runs 18 residues. The V gene lost 8 bases and the J gene lost 0 bases, with 25 bases spanning the gap. CDR1 and CDR2 (germline): LGHDT, YNNKEL (reference sequence).

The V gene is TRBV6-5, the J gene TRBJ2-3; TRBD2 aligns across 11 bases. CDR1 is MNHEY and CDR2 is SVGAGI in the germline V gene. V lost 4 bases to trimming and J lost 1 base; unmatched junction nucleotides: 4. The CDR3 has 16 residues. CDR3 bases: TGTGCCAGCAGTTTTCCGACTAGCGGGGGCACAGATACGCAGTATTTT. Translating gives CASSFPTSGGTDTQYF.

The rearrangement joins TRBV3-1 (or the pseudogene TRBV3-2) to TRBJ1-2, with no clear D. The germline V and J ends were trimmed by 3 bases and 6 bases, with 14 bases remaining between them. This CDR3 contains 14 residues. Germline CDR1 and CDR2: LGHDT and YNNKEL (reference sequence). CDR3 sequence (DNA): TGTGCCAGCAGCCAGTACAGCCCTGGCGATGGCTACACCTTC. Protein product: CASSQYSPGDGYTF.

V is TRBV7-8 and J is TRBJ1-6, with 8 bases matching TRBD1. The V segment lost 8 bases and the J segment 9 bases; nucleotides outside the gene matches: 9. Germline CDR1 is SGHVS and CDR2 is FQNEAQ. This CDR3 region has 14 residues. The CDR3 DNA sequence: TGTGCCAGCGGAACGGACAGGGCAGGTTCACCCCTCCACTTT. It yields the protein CASGTDRAGSPLHF.

The CDR3 loop is CASSLQVSDEQFF. For the CDR3, the DNA is TGCGCCAGCAGCCTACAGGTCTCAGATGAGCAGTTCTTC. V and J are TRBV5-1 and TRBJ2-1; D might be TRBD1 (5 bases). Germline assignment: CDR1 SGHRS and CDR2 YFSETQ. CDR3 length: 13 amino acids. V was shortened by 4 bases and J by 8 bases, with 13 bases between the two germline ends.

The CDR3 DNA is TGTGCCAGCAGCGGACTGATAGACACCGGGGAGCTGTTTTTT. Translated: CASSGLIDTGELFF. The chain links TRBV2 to TRBJ2-2; possible D gene TRBD2, 5 bases. Germline values: CDR1 SNHLY, CDR2 FYNNEI. This CDR3 has 14 residues. Between the trimmed V and J ends, which lost 6 bases and 3 bases, there was a span of 11 bases.

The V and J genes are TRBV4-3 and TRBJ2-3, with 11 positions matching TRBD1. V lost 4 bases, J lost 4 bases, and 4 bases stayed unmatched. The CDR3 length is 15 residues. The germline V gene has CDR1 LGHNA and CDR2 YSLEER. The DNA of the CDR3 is TGCGCCAGCAGCCCGAGGACAGGGGGCGCAGATACGCAGTATTTT. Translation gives CASSPRTGGADTQYF.

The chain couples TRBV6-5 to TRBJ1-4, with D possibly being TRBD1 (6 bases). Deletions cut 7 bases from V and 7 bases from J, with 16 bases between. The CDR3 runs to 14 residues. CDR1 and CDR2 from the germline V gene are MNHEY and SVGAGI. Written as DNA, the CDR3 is TGTGCCAGCAATCGGGACACCACTGTTGAAAAACTGTTTTTT. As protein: CASNRDTTVEKLFF.

This CDR3 is CSASSGETSSYEQYF. CDR3 DNA sequence: TGCAGTGCTAGTTCCGGGGAAACGAGCTCCTACGAGCAGTACTTC. The rearrangement uses TRBV20-1 and TRBJ2-7, with TRBD2 as a possible D gene (5 bases). The V gene lost 3 bases and the J gene lost 0 bases, with 15 bases spanning the gap. Germline V gene lookup returns CDR1 DFQATT and CDR2 SNEGSKA (reference sequence). There are 15 residues in the CDR3.